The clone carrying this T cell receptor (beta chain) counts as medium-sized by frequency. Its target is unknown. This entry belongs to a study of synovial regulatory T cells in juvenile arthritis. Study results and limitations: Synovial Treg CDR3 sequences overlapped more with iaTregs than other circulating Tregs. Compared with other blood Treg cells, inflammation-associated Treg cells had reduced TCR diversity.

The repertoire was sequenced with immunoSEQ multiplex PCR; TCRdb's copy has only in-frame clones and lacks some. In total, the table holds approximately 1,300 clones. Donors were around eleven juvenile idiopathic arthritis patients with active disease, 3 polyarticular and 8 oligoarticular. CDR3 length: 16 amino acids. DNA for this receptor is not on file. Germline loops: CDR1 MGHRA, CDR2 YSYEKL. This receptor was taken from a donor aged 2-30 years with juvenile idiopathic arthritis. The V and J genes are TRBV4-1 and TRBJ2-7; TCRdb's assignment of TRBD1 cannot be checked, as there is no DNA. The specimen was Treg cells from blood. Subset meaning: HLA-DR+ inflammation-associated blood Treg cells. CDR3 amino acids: CASSQPRGTGGSEQYF.